This T cell receptor beta chain comes out of a study of cytomegalovirus exposure and HLA in healthy donors. Study-wide findings and caveats: Associated with cytomegalovirus, according to the listing, were 150 to 200 TCR beta chains.

There are 12 residues in the CDR3. Germline V gene lookup returns CDR1 LNHDA and CDR2 SQIVND (reference sequence). V was clipped by 5 bases and J by 4 bases; unmatched bases: 2. Primers for the PCR totalled 60 Vbeta and 13 Jbeta. Authors' analysis steps: Later, an analysis found 80 million or so unique TCR beta chains, and roughly 10 million of these were shared. Clones were sequenced by immunoSEQ multiplex PCR, and TCRdb holds only the in-frame ones, with some missing. V and J calls and clone size follow that table, whereas D and trimming were derived from the DNA. The sample comprises 100,000 to 150,000 clones, roughly 82% of which are singletons, and around 13% rests with the top ten. Concerning this clone itself: Its specificity is not known.

The clonotype was recovered from a woman aged 60-70 years in good health and CMV-seropositive. The sample comprised PBMCs. J is TRBJ2-7 and V is TRBV19; 7 nucleotides agree with TRBD1. CDR3: CASSHRGYEQYF. The DNA for the CDR3 is TGTGCCAGTAGTCACAGGGGATACGAGCAGTACTTC.